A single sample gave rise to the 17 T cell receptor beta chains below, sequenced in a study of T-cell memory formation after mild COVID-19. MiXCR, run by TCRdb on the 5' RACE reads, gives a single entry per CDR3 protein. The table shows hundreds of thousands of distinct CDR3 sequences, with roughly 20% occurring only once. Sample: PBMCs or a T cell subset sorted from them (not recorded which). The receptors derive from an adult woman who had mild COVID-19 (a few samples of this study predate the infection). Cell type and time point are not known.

The CDR3 bases are TGCAGCGTTGAAGACCTAGCGGGGCACTCCGACGTCACAGATACGCAGTATTTT. Translating gives CSVEDLAGHSDVTDTQYF. The chain joins TRBV29-1 to TRBJ2-3, with 9 bases fitting TRBD2. The trim removed 0 bases at V and 2 bases at J, leaving 12 bases unmatched. The CDR3 sequence is 18 residues long. Germline-derived CDR1 and CDR2 are SQVTM and ANQGSEA.

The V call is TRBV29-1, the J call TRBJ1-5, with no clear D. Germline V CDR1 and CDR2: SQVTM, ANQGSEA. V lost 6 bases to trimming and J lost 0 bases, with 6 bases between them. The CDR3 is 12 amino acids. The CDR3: CSVKSSNQPQHF. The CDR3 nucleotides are TGCAGCGTGAAGTCTAGCAATCAGCCCCAGCATTTT.

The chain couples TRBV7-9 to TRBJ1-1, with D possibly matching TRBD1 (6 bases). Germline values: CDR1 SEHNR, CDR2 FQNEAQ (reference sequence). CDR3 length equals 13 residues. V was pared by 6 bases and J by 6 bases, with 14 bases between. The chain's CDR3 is CASSQQGGSEAFF. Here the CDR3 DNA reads TGTGCCAGCAGTCAACAGGGAGGTTCTGAAGCTTTCTTT.

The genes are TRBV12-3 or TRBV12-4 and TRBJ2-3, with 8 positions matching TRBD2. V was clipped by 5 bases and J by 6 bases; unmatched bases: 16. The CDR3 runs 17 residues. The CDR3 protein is CASSPRNGGVSADTQYF. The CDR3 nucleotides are TGTGCCAGCAGTCCTCGGAACGGGGGGGTATCAGCGGATACGCAGTATTTT.

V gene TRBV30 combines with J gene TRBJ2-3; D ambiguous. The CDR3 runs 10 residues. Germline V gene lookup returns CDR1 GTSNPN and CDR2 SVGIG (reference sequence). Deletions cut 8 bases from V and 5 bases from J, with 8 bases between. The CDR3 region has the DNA TGTGCCGGTGGAAGAGATACGCAGTATTTT. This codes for CAGGRDTQYF.

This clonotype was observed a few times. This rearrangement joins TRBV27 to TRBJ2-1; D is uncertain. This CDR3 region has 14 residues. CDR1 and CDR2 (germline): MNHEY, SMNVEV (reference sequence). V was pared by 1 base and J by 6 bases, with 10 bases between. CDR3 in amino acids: CASSLLGGSNEQFF. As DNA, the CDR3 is TGTGCCAGCAGTTTATTAGGCGGATCCAATGAGCAGTTCTTC.

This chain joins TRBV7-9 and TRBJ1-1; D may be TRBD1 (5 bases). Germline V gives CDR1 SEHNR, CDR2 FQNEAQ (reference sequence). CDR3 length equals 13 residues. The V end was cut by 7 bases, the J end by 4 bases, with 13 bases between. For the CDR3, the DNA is TGTGCCAGCATGTGGGGGGGAGGCACTGAAGCTTTCTTT. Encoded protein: CASMWGGGTEAFF.

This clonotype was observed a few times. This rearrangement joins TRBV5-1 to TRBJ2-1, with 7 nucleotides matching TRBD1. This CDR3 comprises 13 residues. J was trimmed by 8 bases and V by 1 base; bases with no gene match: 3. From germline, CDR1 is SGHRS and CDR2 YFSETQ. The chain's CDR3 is CASSLIQGHEQFF. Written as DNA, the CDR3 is TGCGCCAGCAGCTTGATACAGGGGCATGAGCAGTTCTTC.

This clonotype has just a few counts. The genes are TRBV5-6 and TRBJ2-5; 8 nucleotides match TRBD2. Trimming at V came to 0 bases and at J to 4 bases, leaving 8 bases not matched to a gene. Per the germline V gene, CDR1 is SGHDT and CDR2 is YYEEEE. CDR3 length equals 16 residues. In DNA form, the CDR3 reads TGTGCCAGCAGCTTGGGCCCTCCGGGGGGGCGAGAGACCCAGTACTTC. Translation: CASSLGPPGGRETQYF.

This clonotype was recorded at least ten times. The CDR3 region is CASRLGLAGGEQYF. CDR3 coding DNA: TGTGCCAGCAGACTGGGACTAGCGGGGGGCGAGCAGTACTTC. V is TRBV14 and J is TRBJ2-7, with 15 bases identical to TRBD2. This CDR3 region has 14 residues. Germline values: CDR1 SGHDN, CDR2 FVKESK. V was clipped by 6 bases and J by 6 bases; unmatched bases: 3.

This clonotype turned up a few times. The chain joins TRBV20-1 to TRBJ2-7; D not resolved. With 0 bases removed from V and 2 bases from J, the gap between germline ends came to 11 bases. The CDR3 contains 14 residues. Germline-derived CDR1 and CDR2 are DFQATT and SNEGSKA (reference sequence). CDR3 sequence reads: CSARDQDAAYEQYF. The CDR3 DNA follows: TGCAGTGCTAGAGATCAGGACGCCGCCTACGAGCAGTACTTC.

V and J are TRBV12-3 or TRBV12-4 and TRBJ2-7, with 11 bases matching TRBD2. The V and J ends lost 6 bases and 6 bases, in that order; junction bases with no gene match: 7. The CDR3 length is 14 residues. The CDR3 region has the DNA TGTGCCAGCAGACCTACTAGCGGGAGTGGCGAGCAGTACTTC. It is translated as CASRPTSGSGEQYF.

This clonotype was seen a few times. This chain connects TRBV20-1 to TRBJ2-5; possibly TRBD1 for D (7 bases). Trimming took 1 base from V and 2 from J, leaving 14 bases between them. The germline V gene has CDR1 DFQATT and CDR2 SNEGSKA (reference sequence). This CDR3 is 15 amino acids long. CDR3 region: CSARAGGTAQETQYF. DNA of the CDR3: TGCAGTGCTAGAGCTGGGGGGACAGCACAAGAGACCCAGTACTTC.

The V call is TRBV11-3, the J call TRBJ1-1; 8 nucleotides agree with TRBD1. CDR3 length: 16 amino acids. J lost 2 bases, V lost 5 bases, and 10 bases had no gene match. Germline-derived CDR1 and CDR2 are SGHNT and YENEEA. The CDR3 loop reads CASSTPGTGANTEAFF. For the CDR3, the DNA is TGTGCCAGCAGCACTCCCGGGACAGGCGCTAACACTGAAGCTTTCTTT.

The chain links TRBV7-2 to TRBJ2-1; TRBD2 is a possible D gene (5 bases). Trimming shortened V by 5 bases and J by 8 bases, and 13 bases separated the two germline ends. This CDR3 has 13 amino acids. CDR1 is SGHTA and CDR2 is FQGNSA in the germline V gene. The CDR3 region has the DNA TGTGCCAGCAGCCCTTATGCGGGCTATGAGCAGTTCTTC. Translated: CASSPYAGYEQFF.

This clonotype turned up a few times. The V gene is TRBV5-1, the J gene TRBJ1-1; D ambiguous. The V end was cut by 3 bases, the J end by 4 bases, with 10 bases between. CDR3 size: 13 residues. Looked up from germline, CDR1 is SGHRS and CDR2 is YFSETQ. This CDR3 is CASSWESATEAFF. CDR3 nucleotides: TGCGCCAGCAGCTGGGAAAGCGCCACTGAAGCTTTCTTT.

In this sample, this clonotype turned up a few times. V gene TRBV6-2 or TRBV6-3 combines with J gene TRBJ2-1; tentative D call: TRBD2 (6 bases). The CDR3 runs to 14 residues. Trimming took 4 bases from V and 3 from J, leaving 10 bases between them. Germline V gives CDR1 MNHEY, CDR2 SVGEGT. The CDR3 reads CASSFSGLYNEQFF. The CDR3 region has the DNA TGTGCCAGCAGTTTCAGCGGGCTCTACAATGAGCAGTTCTTC.